Sequencing of this T cell receptor beta chain was carried out in a study of vaccination effects on CD4 cells after COVID-19. Study in general: BNT162b2 vaccine or mRNA-1273 vaccine was given to participants in two doses.

This clone was observed a few times. Its antigen is not identified. Findings and caveats of the study: Marked clonal contraction was seen in infection- and vaccine-induced clones late after vaccination.

Viral peptide pools were used in the ViraFEST assay to expand antigen-specific CD4+ T cells, and sequencing came afterward. Cells that had been cultured for roughly 9 days were the source of isolated CD4+ T cells. Vaccinated participants had no history of SARS-CoV-2 infection and tested negative for nucleocapsid antibodies. For each well, two million PBMC were cultured with 10 IU/ml IL-2 and roughly 9.2 ug/ml peptides. IL-2 medium supplanted half the medium on days 3 and 7. V lost 4 bases, J lost 3 bases, and 7 bases lay in between. Per germline, CDR1 SGHTA and CDR2 FQGNSA. This CDR3 is 13 amino acids long. TCRdb's table, derived via immunoSEQ multiplex PCR, lists solely in-frame clones and lacks some. The sample carries 50,000 to 60,000 clones, roughly 70% recorded once.

The V and J genes are TRBV7-2 and TRBJ2-1, with D unresolved. The TCR comes from a human donor who received a COVID-19 vaccine. Here the sequenced sample was CD4+ T cells from PBMCs cultured with SARS-CoV-2 spike peptides, taken before COVID-19 vaccination. CDR3 sequence (DNA): TGTGCCAGCAGCTGGGCCGTCTACAATGAGCAGTTCTTC. Encoded protein: CASSWAVYNEQFF.